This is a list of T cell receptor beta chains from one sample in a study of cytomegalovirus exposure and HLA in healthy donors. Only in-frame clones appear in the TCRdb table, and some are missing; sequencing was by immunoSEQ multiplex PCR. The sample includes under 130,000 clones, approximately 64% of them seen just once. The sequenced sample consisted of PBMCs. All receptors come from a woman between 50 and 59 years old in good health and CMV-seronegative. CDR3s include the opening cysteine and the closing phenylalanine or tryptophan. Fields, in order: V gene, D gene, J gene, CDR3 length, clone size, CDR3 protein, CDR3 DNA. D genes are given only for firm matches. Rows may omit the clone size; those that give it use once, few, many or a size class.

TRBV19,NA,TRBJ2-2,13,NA,CASSVQGGGELFF,TGTGCCAGTAGCGTACAGGGCGGCGGGGAGCTGTTTTTT
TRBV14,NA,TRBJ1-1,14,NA,CASSQDLGPTEAFF,TGTGCCAGCAGCCAAGATCTCGGTCCCACTGAAGCTTTCTTT
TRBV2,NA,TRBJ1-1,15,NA,CASRTLGGRDTEAFF,TGTGCCAGCAGAACCTTAGGAGGAAGGGACACTGAAGCTTTCTTT
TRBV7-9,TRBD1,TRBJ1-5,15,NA,CASSNWDRESQPQHF,TGTGCCAGCAGCAACTGGGACAGGGAATCTCAGCCCCAGCATTTT
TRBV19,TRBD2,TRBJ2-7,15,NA,CASSIRAGVTYEQYF,TGTGCCAGTAGTATCAGGGCGGGAGTTACCTACGAGCAGTACTTC
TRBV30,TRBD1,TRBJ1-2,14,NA,CAWSVTGLYYGYTF,TGTGCCTGGAGTGTGACAGGGCTATACTATGGCTACACCTTC
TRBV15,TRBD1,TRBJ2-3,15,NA,CATSSGTADTDTQYF,TGTGCCACCAGCAGTGGGACAGCGGACACAGATACGCAGTATTTT
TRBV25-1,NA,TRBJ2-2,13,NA,CASSITGTGELFF,TGTGCCAGCTCGATAACAGGGACCGGGGAGCTGTTTTTT
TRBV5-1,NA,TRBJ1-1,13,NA,CASSLSMNTEAFF,TGCGCCAGCAGCTTGTCTATGAACACTGAAGCTTTCTTT
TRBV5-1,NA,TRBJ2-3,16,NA,CASSLGGDRSTDTQYF,TGCGCCAGCAGCTTGGGGGGGGACAGATCCACAGATACGCAGTATTTT
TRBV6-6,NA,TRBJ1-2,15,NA,CASSLLKGAGYGYTF,TGTGCCAGCAGTCTCCTCAAAGGGGCGGGGTATGGCTACACCTTC
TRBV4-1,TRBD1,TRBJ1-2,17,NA,CASSQASRTGGGYGYTF,TGCGCCAGCAGCCAAGCTAGTAGGACAGGGGGCGGCTATGGCTACACCTTC
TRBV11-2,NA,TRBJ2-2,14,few,CASSGGHPRGELFF,TGTGCCAGCAGCGGGGGCCACCCCCGGGGGGAGCTGTTTTTT
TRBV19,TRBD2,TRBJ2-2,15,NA,CASSILAGVTGELFF,TGTGCCAGTAGTATACTAGCGGGGGTAACCGGGGAGCTGTTTTTT
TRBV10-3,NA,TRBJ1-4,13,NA,CAITRRQNEKLFF,TGTGCCATCACGCGAAGACAGAATGAAAAACTGTTTTTT
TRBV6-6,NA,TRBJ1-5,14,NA,CASSPTGETQPQHF,TGTGCCAGCAGTCCGACGGGTGAAACACAGCCCCAGCATTTT
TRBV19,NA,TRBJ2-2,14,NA,CASRKSGNTGELFF,TGTGCCAGTAGGAAAAGCGGGAACACCGGGGAGCTGTTTTTT
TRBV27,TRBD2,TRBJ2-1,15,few,CASSFLGLADNEQFF,TGTGCCAGCAGTTTTTTGGGGCTAGCGGACAATGAGCAGTTCTTC
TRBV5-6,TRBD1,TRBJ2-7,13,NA,CASSWDSLYEQYF,TGTGCCAGCAGCTGGGACAGTCTCTACGAGCAGTACTTC
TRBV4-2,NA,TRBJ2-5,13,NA,CASSQVQGETQYF,TGTGCCAGCAGCCAAGTACAGGGAGAGACCCAGTACTTC
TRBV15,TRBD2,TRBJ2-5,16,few,CATSSWLAGGSETQYF,TGTGCCACCAGCAGCTGGCTAGCGGGGGGCTCAGAGACCCAGTACTTC
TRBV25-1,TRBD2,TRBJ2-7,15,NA,CASSEYRAGVDEQYF,TGTGCCAGCAGTGAATATAGGGCGGGAGTCGACGAGCAGTACTTC